Each of the 14 T cell receptor beta chains below was sequenced from the same sample in a study of blood T cells in healthy people across ages. Alongside a J-beta primer mix, a sample-barcoded 5' primer served in a second PCR lasting about 7 to 12 cycles. TCRdb redid the calling of the 5' RACE reads with MiXCR, one entry per CDR3 protein. The sample has over 950,000 distinct CDR3 sequences, 35% to 45% seen once; the top ten hold roughly 13%. Sequenced input: blood. These receptor sequences come from a man aged 18 to 29 in good health.

The rearrangement joins TRBV11-2 to TRBJ2-3; D perhaps matches TRBD2 (6 bases). Trimming pared 4 bases from V and 0 bases from J, leaving 26 bases between. The CDR3 is 20 amino acids. Germline V CDR1 and CDR2: SGHAT, FQNNGV. The CDR3 DNA sequence: TGTGCCAGCAGCTCCCTAAGGGTGCGGGGTCCCCACTTCAGCACAGATACGCAGTATTTT. Its protein product is CASSSLRVRGPHFSTDTQYF.

A few counts support this clonotype. The chain links TRBV7-9 to TRBJ1-2, with 9 bases identical to TRBD1. The CDR3 runs to 15 residues. V lost 4 bases and J lost 8; bases outside the gene matches: 11. Germline-derived CDR1 and CDR2 are SEHNR and FQNEAQ (reference sequence). CDR3 loop: CASSSPGQGVGGYTF. CDR3 bases: TGTGCCAGCAGCTCTCCGGGACAGGGAGTCGGCGGCTACACCTTC. The variable domain in full, with the rest retrieved from reference TRBV7-9 and TRBJ1-2, is DTGVSQNPRHKITKRGQNVTFRCDPISEHNRLYWYRQTLGQGPEFLTYFQNEAQLEKSRLLSDRFSAERPKGSFSTLEIQRTEQGDSAMYLCASSSPGQGVGGYTFGSGTRLTVV.

This sequence joins TRBV5-1 and TRBJ1-1, with 9 bases lining up with TRBD1. V lost 4 bases to trimming and J lost 2 bases; unmatched junction nucleotides: 6. Germline V CDR1 and CDR2: SGHRS, YFSETQ. The CDR3 is made up of 15 amino acids. CDR3 sequence (DNA): TGCGCCAGCAGCCCCATGACAGGGGGAAACACTGAAGCTTTCTTT. It specifies CASSPMTGGNTEAFF.

V is TRBV2 and J is TRBJ1-1; D is unresolved. Per the germline V gene, CDR1 is SNHLY and CDR2 is FYNNEI. This CDR3 comprises 14 residues. V was shortened by 0 bases and J by 8 bases, with 13 bases between the two germline ends. The CDR3: CASSEANGAREAFF. The CDR3 DNA follows: TGTGCCAGCAGTGAAGCGAACGGCGCTAGGGAAGCTTTCTTT.

This clonotype turned up a few times. The V call is TRBV12-3 or TRBV12-4, the J call TRBJ1-2, with no clear D. V lost 5 bases and J lost 0, with 13 bases in between. The CDR3 consists of 15 residues. This chain's CDR3 is CASSALGDTNYGYTF. The CDR3 nucleotides read TGTGCCAGCAGTGCCCTCGGGGATACTAACTATGGCTACACCTTC.

This clonotype was detected many times. The rearrangement uses TRBV9 and TRBJ2-3, with D perhaps matching TRBD1 (6 bases). V was clipped by 4 bases and J by 3 bases, with 9 bases between them. The CDR3 length is 13 residues. Germline-derived CDR1 and CDR2 are SGDLS and YYNGEE. Here the CDR3 DNA reads TGTGCCAGCAGCTGGGACACAACAGATACGCAGTATTTT. This gives the protein CASSWDTTDTQYF.

The V and J genes are TRBV6-1 and TRBJ1-1; 7 nucleotides align to TRBD1. Germline V lookup: CDR1 MNHNS, CDR2 SASEGT. Trimming at V came to 3 bases and at J to 1 base, leaving 5 bases not matched to a gene. The CDR3 loop spans 15 amino acids. CDR3 bases: TGTGCCAGCAGTGACCTGGGACAGACGAACACTGAAGCTTTCTTT. It is translated as CASSDLGQTNTEAFF.

The rearrangement joins TRBV18 to TRBJ1-2; tentatively, D is TRBD1 (6 bases). Trimming took 5 bases from V and 2 from J, leaving 15 bases between them. The CDR3 has 15 amino acids. Germline loops: CDR1 KGHSH, CDR2 LQKENI. The DNA for the CDR3 is TGTGCCAGCTCATGGGGGGCGGAATTCAACTATGGCTACACCTTC. This encodes CASSWGAEFNYGYTF.

V and J are TRBV7-2 and TRBJ2-1; D possibly corresponds to TRBD1 (6 bases). The CDR3 is 15 amino acids. V lost 5 bases to trimming and J lost 2 bases, with 13 bases between them. The germline V gene has CDR1 SGHTA and CDR2 FQGNSA. Here the CDR3 DNA reads TGTGCCAGCAGCGTTACACAGGGACCCTACAATGAGCAGTTCTTC. As protein: CASSVTQGPYNEQFF.

A few counts support this clonotype. The V gene is TRBV7-2, the J gene TRBJ2-5, with D uncertain. V lost 2 bases to trimming and J lost 5 bases, with 12 bases between them. Germline V CDR1 and CDR2: SGHTA, FQGNSA. The CDR3 is 14 amino acids. CDR3 coding DNA: TGTGCCAGCAGCTTAATGACCGCGGAGGAGACCCAGTACTTC. This codes for CASSLMTAEETQYF. The variable domain in full, completed from reference TRBV7-2 and TRBJ2-5, reads GAGVSQSPSNKVTEKGKDVELRCDPISGHTALYWYRQSLGQGLEFLIYFQGNSAPDKSGLPSDRFSAERTGGSVSTLTIQRTQQEDSAVYLCASSLMTAEETQYFGPGTRLLVL.

This clonotype has more than one count but fewer than ten. The chain has TRBV6-5 and TRBJ1-6; unclear D gene. Germline values: CDR1 MNHEY, CDR2 SVGAGI. This CDR3 is 15 amino acids long. V lost 6 bases and J 1 base, leaving 10 bases between the germline ends. The chain's CDR3 is CASSLGRSYNSPLHF. The CDR3 DNA follows: TGTGCCAGCAGCCTAGGGAGATCCTATAATTCACCCCTCCACTTT.

V and J are TRBV12-3 or TRBV12-4 and TRBJ2-7, with 8 bases identical to TRBD2. V lost 7 bases and J lost 9; bases outside the gene matches: 8. The CDR3 runs to 12 residues. DNA of the CDR3: TGTGCCAGCACCCCGGGCGGGGGGCGGCAGTACTTC. This gives the protein CASTPGGGRQYF.

A note on this clonotype: A single base separates this from a much larger clone, so it may be a read error. The rearrangement uses TRBV3-1 and TRBJ2-3; tentatively, D is TRBD2 (5 bases). Germline CDR1 LGHDT, CDR2 YNNKEL (reference sequence). CDR3 size: 17 residues. V lost 0 bases and J lost 2, with 15 bases in between. CDR3 in amino acids: CASSQEYRLADTDTQYF. The CDR3 bases are TGTGCCAGCAGCCAAGAATATAGGCTAGCAGACACAGATACGCAGTATTTT.

This clonotype was seen just once. The chain's CDR3 is CASSHTGSYEQYF. The CDR3 coding sequence is TGTGCCAGTAGTCACACGGGGAGCTACGAGCAGTACTTC. The V call is TRBV19, the J call TRBJ2-7; weak D call: TRBD2 (5 bases). Between the trimmed V and J ends, which lost 5 bases and 3 bases, there was a span of 11 bases. Germline V CDR1 and CDR2: LNHDA, SQIVND (reference sequence). This CDR3 is 13 amino acids long.